Sequencing of this T cell receptor beta chain was carried out in a study of early T cells in non-severe SARS-CoV-2 infection. The overall study: With bulk RNA from unsorted whole blood as input, sequencing yielded unpaired chains.

The CDR3 totals 16 residues. The germline V and J ends were trimmed by 3 bases and 7 bases, with 19 bases remaining between them. Germline CDR1 reads LNHDA; CDR2 reads SQIVND (reference sequence). Each CDR3 protein gets one entry after TCRdb re-called the 5' RACE reads with MiXCR. The table includes tens of thousands of distinct CDR3 sequences, approximately 11% detected once. The origin of this receptor is an adult who was a healthcare worker with PCR-confirmed SARS-CoV-2 infection or an uninfected control (not recorded which). Sequencing was done on a sample of whole blood. This chain connects TRBV19 to TRBJ1-5, with D perhaps TRBD1 (5 bases). DNA of the CDR3: TGTGCCAGTAGTATCCATACCACAGGTAACAGACAGCCCCAGCATTTT. This codes for CASSIHTTGNRQPQHF.